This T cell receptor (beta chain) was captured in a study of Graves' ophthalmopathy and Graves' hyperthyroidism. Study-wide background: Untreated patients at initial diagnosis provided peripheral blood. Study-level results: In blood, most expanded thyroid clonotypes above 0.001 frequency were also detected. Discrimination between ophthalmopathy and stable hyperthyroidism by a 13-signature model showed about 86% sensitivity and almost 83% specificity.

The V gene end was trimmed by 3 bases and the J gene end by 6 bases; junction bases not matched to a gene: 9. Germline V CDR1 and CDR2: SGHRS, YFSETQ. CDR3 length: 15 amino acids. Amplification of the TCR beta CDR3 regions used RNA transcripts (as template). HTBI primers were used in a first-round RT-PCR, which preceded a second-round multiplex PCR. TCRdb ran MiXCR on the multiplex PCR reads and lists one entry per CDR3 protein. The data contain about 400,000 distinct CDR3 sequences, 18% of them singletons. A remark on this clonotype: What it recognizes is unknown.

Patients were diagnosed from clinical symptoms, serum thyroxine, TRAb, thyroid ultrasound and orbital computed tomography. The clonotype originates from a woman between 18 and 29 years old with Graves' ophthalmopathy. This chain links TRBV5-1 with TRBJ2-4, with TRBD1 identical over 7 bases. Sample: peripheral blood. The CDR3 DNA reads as TGCGCCAGCAGCTCACGACAGGGAGCAGGAAACATTCAGTACTTC. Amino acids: CASSSRQGAGNIQYF.